The 6 T cell receptor beta chains below come from one sample, sequenced in a study of Graves' ophthalmopathy and Graves' hyperthyroidism. RNA served as the template for amplifying TCR beta CDR3 regions. Second-round multiplex PCR came after first-round RT-PCR with HTBI primers. MiXCR was run by TCRdb on the multiplex PCR reads, yielding one entry per CDR3 protein. The sample shows about 1.2 million distinct CDR3 sequences, less than 45% of them seen only once. Material: peripheral blood or thyroid tissue (not recorded which). These TCRs come from an adult man with Graves' hyperthyroidism.

Ten or more counts support this clonotype. This rearrangement joins TRBV2 to TRBJ1-2; 7 nucleotides agree with TRBD1. Germline V CDR1 and CDR2: SNHLY, FYNNEI. CDR3 length: 13 amino acids. After removal of 8 bases from V and 7 bases from J, the junction contained 10 bases not matched to a gene. CDR3 region: CASEKDRVVGYTF. The CDR3 nucleotides read TGTGCCAGCGAAAAAGACAGGGTGGTTGGCTACACCTTC.

Of note for this clonotype: Sequence at one end of the junction differs from germline and may be a read error. This chain connects TRBV7-9 to TRBJ2-3; D is undetermined. The V gene's germline CDR1 is SEHNR and CDR2 FQNEAQ (reference sequence). This CDR3 contains 13 residues. The CDR3 spells CASGLRSTDTQYF. The CDR3 DNA reads TGTGCCAGCGGCTTAAGAAGCACAGATACGCAGTATTTT.

This clonotype occurred many times. The rearrangement links TRBV28 to TRBJ2-5; a possible D gene is TRBD1 (6 bases). This CDR3 contains 12 residues. CDR1 is MDHEN and CDR2 is SYDVKM in the germline V gene. Deletions cut 7 bases from V and 7 bases from J, with 13 bases between. The DNA for the CDR3 is TGTGCCAGCACCCCCCCCAGGGGGACCCAGTACTTC. Translating it yields CASTPPRGTQYF.

This clonotype was seen more than once but under ten times. This rearrangement joins TRBV2 to TRBJ2-7; D is unresolved. V was trimmed by 6 bases and J by 3 bases, leaving 12 bases between them. CDR1 and CDR2 (germline): SNHLY, FYNNEI. CDR3 length: 13 amino acids. DNA for the CDR3: TGTGCCAGCAGCGGTCAGGAATTCTACGAGCAGTACTTC. The encoded protein is CASSGQEFYEQYF.

On this clonotype: A read error may be the cause here, since a much bigger clone is one base away. This chain connects TRBV9 to TRBJ2-5; D possibly uses TRBD1 or TRBD2 (5 bases each). V dropped 0 bases and J dropped 5 bases, with 8 bases sitting between them. The CDR3 has 13 residues. From germline, CDR1 is SGDLS and CDR2 YYNGEE. CDR3 amino acids: CASSVGQRETQYF. Here the CDR3 DNA reads TGTGCCAGCAGCGTAGGACAGCGGGAGACCCAGTACTTC.

The chain is built from TRBV20-1 and TRBJ1-5; D gene unclear. V was shortened by 0 bases and J by 6 bases, with 6 bases between the two germline ends. In germline, CDR1 is DFQATT, CDR2 SNEGSKA (reference sequence). CDR3 length: 12 residues. The DNA for the CDR3 is TGCAGTGCTAGAGATTTCGGTCAGCCCCAGCATTTT. Translation gives CSARDFGQPQHF.